Listed below are T cell receptor beta chains from one sample, sequenced in a study of blood T cell repertoires in COVID-19. TCRdb keeps only in-frame clones here, not all; method: immunoSEQ multiplex PCR. This table has roughly 33,000 clones, 78% appearing once. Sequences were obtained from peripheral blood. These receptors were collected from a woman aged 55-69 years with acute or convalescent COVID-19. The CDR3 runs from the conserved cysteine through the conserved F or W. D genes are given only for firm matches. The size of a clone is reported for some rows only, either as once, few or many, or as a class for expanded clones.

v_call	clone_size	d_call	j_call	cdr3_length	cdr3_aa	cdr3_nt
TRBV6-5	.	.	TRBJ1-2	15	CASSYMDGSNYGYTF	TGTGCCAGCAGTTACATGGACGGGAGTAACTATGGCTACACCTTC
TRBV27	once	.	TRBJ2-7	14	CASSLIDSSYEQYF	TGTGCCAGCAGTCTGATCGACAGCTCCTACGAGCAGTACTTC
TRBV18	.	TRBD1	TRBJ2-1	17	CASSPPGTGQTYNEQFF	TGTGCCAGCTCACCACCTGGTACGGGACAGACCTACAATGAGCAGTTCTTC
TRBV19	.	.	TRBJ2-5	14	CASSIGGIGETQYF	TGTGCCAGTAGTATTGGAGGGATTGGGGAGACCCAGTACTTC
TRBV5-1	once	.	TRBJ2-3	11	CASSSLARQYF	TGCGCCAGCAGCTCCTTAGCGAGGCAGTATTTT
TRBV29-1	once	.	TRBJ2-3	14	CSVLGALPSDTQYF	TGCAGCGTCCTCGGAGCCCTCCCTTCGGATACGCAGTATTTT
TRBV5-1	few	.	TRBJ2-1	14	CASKQGIGNNEQFF	TGCGCCAGCAAACAGGGCATAGGAAACAATGAGCAGTTCTTC
TRBV6-2/TRBV6-3	few	TRBD1	TRBJ1-5	16	CASSTRQGVGNQPQHF	TGTGCCAGCAGTACCAGACAGGGAGTTGGCAATCAGCCCCAGCATTTT
TRBV19	.	TRBD2	TRBJ2-3	15	CASSGSGAATDTQYF	TGTGCCAGTAGTGGTAGCGGGGCGGCCACAGATACGCAGTATTTT
TRBV7-3	.	.	TRBJ1-5	13	CASSSGPNQPQHF	TGTGCCAGCAGTTCGGGTCCTAATCAGCCCCAGCATTTT
TRBV6-5	.	TRBD1	TRBJ1-6	14	CASSATGADSPLHF	TGTGCCAGCAGCGCGACAGGGGCCGATTCACCCCTCCACTTT
TRBV5-1	.	TRBD1	TRBJ1-2	15	CASSLVPGQEKPYTF	TGCGCCAGCAGCTTGGTACCGGGACAGGAAAAACCTTACACCTTC
TRBV12-3/TRBV12-4	.	.	TRBJ1-2	13	CASSLSTAYGYTF	TGTGCCAGCAGTCTCTCGACAGCCTATGGCTACACCTTC
TRBV7-9	.	TRBD1	TRBJ1-6	14	CASSLEGANSPLHF	TGTGCCAGCAGCTTAGAGGGGGCTAATTCACCCCTCCACTTT
TRBV5-5	.	TRBD2	TRBJ2-5	18	CASSLQISGGAVQETQYF	TGTGCCAGCAGCTTACAAATTAGCGGGGGGGCCGTCCAAGAGACCCAGTACTTC
TRBV12-3/TRBV12-4	.	.	TRBJ1-5	13	CASTLGGSQPQHF	TGTGCCAGCACCCTGGGAGGGTCTCAGCCCCAGCATTTT
TRBV4-1	.	.	TRBJ1-4	16	CASSQEERRTNEKLFF	TGCGCCAGCAGCCAAGAGGAGAGGCGGACTAATGAAAAACTGTTTTTT
TRBV6-6	few	TRBD1	TRBJ1-2	13	CASLQGLNYGYTF	TGTGCCAGCTTACAGGGGTTGAACTATGGCTACACCTTC
TRBV27	once	TRBD2	TRBJ2-2	13	CASSLGREGELFF	TGTGCCAGCAGTTTAGGGAGGGAGGGGGAGCTGTTTTTT
TRBV30	.	TRBD2	TRBJ2-1	15	CAWMREASGGREQFF	TGTGCCTGGATGCGTGAGGCTAGCGGGGGGCGGGAGCAGTTCTTC
TRBV6-5	.	.	TRBJ2-7	15	CASSYDNGRAYEQYF	TGTGCCAGCAGTTACGATAACGGGCGGGCCTACGAGCAGTACTTC
TRBV3-1/TRBV3-2	medium-sized	.	TRBJ2-2	16	CASSQGVGGNTGELFF	TGTGCCAGCAGCCAAGGCGTAGGGGGGAACACCGGGGAGCTGTTTTTT
TRBV9	.	TRBD1	TRBJ2-3	16	CASSVVPQGAADTQYF	TGTGCCAGCAGCGTAGTACCGCAGGGGGCGGCAGATACGCAGTATTTT
TRBV9	.	TRBD1	TRBJ1-5	15	CASSVGQGVNQPQHF	TGTGCCAGCAGCGTAGGACAGGGCGTTAATCAGCCCCAGCATTTT
TRBV28	.	TRBD1	TRBJ1-1	14	CASRTPHEGQEAFF	TGTGCCAGCAGAACACCCCATGAGGGACAGGAAGCTTTCTTT
TRBV18	.	.	TRBJ1-5	14	CASSPGQNNQPQHF	TGTGCCAGCTCACCAGGACAGAACAATCAGCCCCAGCATTTT
TRBV3-1/TRBV3-2	.	.	TRBJ1-6	14	CASSQDLVLSPLHF	TGTGCCAGCAGCCAAGATCTTGTATTATCGCCCCTCCACTTT
TRBV6-1	.	.	TRBJ2-7	13	CASSERRVAEQYF	TGTGCCAGCAGTGAAAGGAGGGTCGCCGAGCAGTACTTC
TRBV30	.	.	TRBJ1-2	13	CAWSVKGASGYTF	TGTGCCTGGAGTGTAAAAGGGGCGAGTGGCTACACCTTC
TRBV29-1	.	.	TRBJ1-2	16	CSVGGSARETNYGYTF	TGCAGCGTTGGAGGGTCGGCTCGGGAAACCAACTATGGCTACACCTTC
TRBV6-5	.	TRBD1	TRBJ2-3	14	CASTSGQGTDTQYF	TGTGCCAGCACCTCGGGACAGGGCACAGATACGCAGTATTTT
TRBV30	.	TRBD2	TRBJ2-7	15	CAWSNTGLADYEQYF	TGTGCCTGGAGCAATACGGGACTAGCGGACTACGAGCAGTACTTC
TRBV19	.	TRBD1	TRBJ1-2	13	CAAAFQGAGGYTF	TGTGCCGCAGCGTTTCAGGGGGCCGGCGGCTACACCTTC
TRBV27	.	TRBD1	TRBJ2-7	14	CASRGTGGSYEQYF	TGTGCCAGCAGGGGGACAGGGGGGTCCTACGAGCAGTACTTC
TRBV14	.	.	TRBJ2-6	16	CASSLIAGGGANVLTF	TGTGCCAGCAGCCTCATCGCGGGTGGAGGGGCCAACGTCCTGACTTTC
TRBV19	.	TRBD1	TRBJ1-2	16	CASSIDLDPGQGTYTF	TGTGCCAGTAGTATAGATCTCGATCCGGGACAGGGGACCTACACCTTC
TRBV11-2	.	TRBD2	TRBJ2-7	15	CASSLDGYGTTKQYF	TGTGCCAGCAGCTTAGACGGATACGGGACTACGAAGCAGTACTTC
TRBV10-3	.	.	TRBJ1-5	19	CAISSRGSVGGPSNQPQHF	TGTGCCATCAGTAGTAGGGGTTCGGTAGGGGGACCCAGCAATCAGCCCCAGCATTTT
TRBV30	.	.	TRBJ1-1	13	CAWQVQGNTEAFF	TGTGCCTGGCAGGTACAGGGGAACACTGAAGCTTTCTTT
TRBV11-2	.	.	TRBJ2-3	12	CASSTQSLDPSF	TGTGCCAGCAGCACACAATCCCTAGATCCTTCTTTT
TRBV6-5	.	.	TRBJ1-1	15	CASSFEAGVSTEAFF	TGTGCCAGCAGCTTCGAGGCAGGGGTGAGCACTGAAGCTTTCTTT
TRBV5-1	.	.	TRBJ2-6	16	CASSPDAASGANVLTF	TGCGCCAGCAGCCCTGACGCGGCCTCTGGGGCCAACGTCCTGACTTTC
TRBV5-1	.	TRBD1	TRBJ2-2	18	CASSLEYGQGRNTGELFF	TGCGCCAGCAGCTTGGAGTACGGACAGGGGCGTAACACCGGGGAGCTGTTTTTT
TRBV6-5	.	TRBD2	TRBJ2-1	14	CASSPGTSGNEQFF	TGTGCCAGCAGTCCCGGGACTAGCGGCAATGAGCAGTTCTTC
TRBV3-1/TRBV3-2	.	TRBD2	TRBJ2-3	17	CASSQDLGGGARDTQYF	TGTGCCAGCAGCCAAGATCTGGGCGGGGGGGCCCGGGATACGCAGTATTTT